This entry describes one T cell receptor (beta chain). Assay: immunoSEQ multiplex PCR; the TCRdb copy retains only in-frame clones and omits some. The sample has roughly 200,000 clones; 90% to 95% are singletons. The record originates from a study of T cell responses to AZD1222 COVID-19 vaccine. Unmatched junction bases numbered 9, after V lost 6 bases and J lost 7 bases. Germline V gene sequence: CDR1 SNHLY, CDR2 FYNNEI. The CDR3 loop spans 14 amino acids. This chain connects TRBV2 to TRBJ2-1, with 7 nucleotides matching TRBD1. This receptor was taken from an adult who received the AZD1222 COVID-19 vaccine. The starting material was peripheral blood, obtained 28 days after the second AZD1222 dose. CDR3 nucleotides: TGTGCCAGCAGCATAGAGAGGGGGCTTAATGAGCAGTTCTTC. Protein sequence: CASSIERGLNEQFF.